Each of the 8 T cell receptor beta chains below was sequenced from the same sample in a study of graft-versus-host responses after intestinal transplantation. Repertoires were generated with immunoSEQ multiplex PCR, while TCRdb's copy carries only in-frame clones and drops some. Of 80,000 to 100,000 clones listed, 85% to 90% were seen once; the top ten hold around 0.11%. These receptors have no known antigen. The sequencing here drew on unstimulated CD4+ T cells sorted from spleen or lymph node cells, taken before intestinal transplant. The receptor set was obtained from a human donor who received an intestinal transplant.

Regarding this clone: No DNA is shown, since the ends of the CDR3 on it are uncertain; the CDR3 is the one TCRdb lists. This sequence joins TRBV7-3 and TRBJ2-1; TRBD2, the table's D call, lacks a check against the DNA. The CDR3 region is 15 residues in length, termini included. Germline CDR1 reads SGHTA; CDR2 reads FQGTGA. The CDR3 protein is CASSSSGGSYNEQFF.

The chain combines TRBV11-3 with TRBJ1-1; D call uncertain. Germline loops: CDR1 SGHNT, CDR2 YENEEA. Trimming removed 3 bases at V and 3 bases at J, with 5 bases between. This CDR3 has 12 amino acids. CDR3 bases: TGTGCCAGCAGCTTTGGAGACACTGAAGCTTTCTTT. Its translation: CASSFGDTEAFF.

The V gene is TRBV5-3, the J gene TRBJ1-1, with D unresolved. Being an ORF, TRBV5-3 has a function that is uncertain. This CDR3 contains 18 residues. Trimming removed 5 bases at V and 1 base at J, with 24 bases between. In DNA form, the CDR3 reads TGTGCCAGAAGTGCCCTGGTAAGTTTTGAATCGGGGAACACTGAAGCTTTCTTT. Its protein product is CARSALVSFESGNTEAFF.

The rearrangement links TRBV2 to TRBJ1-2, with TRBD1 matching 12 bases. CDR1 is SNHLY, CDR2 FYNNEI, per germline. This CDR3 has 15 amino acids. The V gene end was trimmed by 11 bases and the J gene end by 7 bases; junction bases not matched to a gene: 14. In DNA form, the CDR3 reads TGTGCCTCGGACGGGACAGGGGGCGGTCGGGGTGGCTACACCTTC. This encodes CASDGTGGGRGGYTF.

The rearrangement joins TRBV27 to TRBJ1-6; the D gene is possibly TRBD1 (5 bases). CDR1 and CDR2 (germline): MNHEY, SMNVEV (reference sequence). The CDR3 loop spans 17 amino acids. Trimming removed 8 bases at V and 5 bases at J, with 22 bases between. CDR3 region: CASLHSAGPRDNSPLHF. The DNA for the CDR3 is TGTGCCAGCCTACATTCGGCAGGGCCCAGAGATAATTCACCCCTCCACTTT.

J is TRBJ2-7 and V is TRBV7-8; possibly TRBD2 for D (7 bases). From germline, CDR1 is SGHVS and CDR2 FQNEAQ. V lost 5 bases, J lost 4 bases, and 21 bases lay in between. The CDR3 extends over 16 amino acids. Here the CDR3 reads CASSGGTREGRYEQYF. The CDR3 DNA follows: TGTGCCAGCAGCGGTGGGACAAGGGAGGGGAGATACGAGCAGTACTTC. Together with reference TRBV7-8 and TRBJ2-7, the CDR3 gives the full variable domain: GAGVSQSPRYKVAKRGQDVALRCDPISGHVSLFWYQQALGQGPEFLTYFQNEAQLDKSGLPSDRFFAERPEGSVSTLKIQRTQQEDSAVYLCASSGGTREGRYEQYFGPGTRLTVT.

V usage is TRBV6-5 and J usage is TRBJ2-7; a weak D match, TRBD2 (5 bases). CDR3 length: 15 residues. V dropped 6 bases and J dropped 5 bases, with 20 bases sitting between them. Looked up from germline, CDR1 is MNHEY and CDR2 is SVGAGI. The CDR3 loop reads CASSLPGGTPHEQYF. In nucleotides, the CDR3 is TGTGCCAGCAGCCTCCCAGGAGGAACCCCCCACGAGCAGTACTTC.

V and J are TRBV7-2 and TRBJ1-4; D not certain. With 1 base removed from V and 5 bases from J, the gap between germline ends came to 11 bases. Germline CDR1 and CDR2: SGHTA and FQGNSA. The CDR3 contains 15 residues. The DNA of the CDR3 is TGTGCCAGCAGCTTAGATGCAGTCACGAATGAAAAACTGTTTTTT. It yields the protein CASSLDAVTNEKLFF.